The present T cell receptor (beta chain) was sequenced within a study of T cell clusters in autoimmune cytopenias. The CDR3 contains 14 residues. Tens of thousands of genome equivalents of blood DNA were amplified for TRB. Comments on this clonotype: What it binds is not known.

The study, taken as a whole, reports: Primary autoimmune cytopenia patients appeared to lack physiological T cell clusters present in healthy donors. No cluster-lack signature appeared between secondary cytopenia and chronic lymphocytic leukemia patients, apparently due to lymphoma masking.

TRB rearrangements were amplified by touch-down multiplex PCR with mixed TRB-A/B primers. Reanalyzing the multiplex PCR reads, TCRdb keeps one entry per CDR3 protein, without DNA. This repertoire includes some 8,000 distinct CDR3 sequences. The clonotype originates from a human donor with an autoimmune cytopenia or autoimmune hepatitis (not recorded which). Input material: peripheral blood. The chain has TRBV12-3 or TRBV12-4 and TRBJ1-2. The CDR3: CASSRGATLQGYTF.